This paragraph covers one T cell receptor beta chain sequence. The antigen is undetermined. Some clones are missing from TCRdb's copy, which holds only in-frame ones; the method was immunoSEQ multiplex PCR. The sample lists about 2,500,000 clones; 85% to 95% were seen once. This sample stems from a study of shared clonotypes between healthy human individuals. Broader study findings: As a rule, naive subsets had a larger estimated richness than memory subsets. For naive CD4 cells, roughly 5% of clonotypes were shared across several donors.

Specimen: naive CD4+ T cells sorted from blood. Subset in this sample: CD45RA+ positively selected. The receptor's source is a man between 18 and 29 years old in good health.

CDR3 protein: CASRPSYTGELFF. DNA of the CDR3: TGTGCCAGCCGACCGTCCTACACCGGGGAGCTGTTTTTT. This sequence joins TRBV2 and TRBJ2-2; D remains unclear. Germline V gene data show CDR1 as SNHLY and CDR2 as FYNNEI. The CDR3 runs 13 residues. V gave up 8 bases and J gave up 3 bases, with 10 bases separating them. Supplemented by reference TRBV2 and TRBJ2-2, the full variable domain reads EPEVTQTPSHQVTQMGQEVILRCVPISNHLYFYWYRQILGQKVEFLVSFYNNEISEKSEIFDDQFSVERPDGSNFTLKIRSTKLEDSAMYFCASRPSYTGELFFGEGSRLTVL.